This T cell receptor beta chain emerged from a study of vaccination and CD4 T cells after COVID-19 (dated by TCRdb to 2021 to 2024). Background for the entire study: Convalescent patients had a positive SARS-CoV-2 result on nasal swab PCR, and of these patients, about ten had mild disease and one had severe disease. The convalescent cohort comprised six males and four females, including two Hispanic individuals, seven Caucasians, two Asians and one multiracial person. Participants got two doses of the Pfizer-BioNTech BNT162b2 vaccine (n=8) or two doses of the Moderna mRNA-1273 vaccine (n=2). Post-COVID blood samples were collected from convalescent patients a median of approximately 93 days after diagnosis, with a range of about 35 to 170 days. Post-vaccine blood samples were obtained a median of around 74 days after the second vaccine dose, with a range of roughly 14 to 241 days. Overlapping spike peptide pools from SARS-CoV-2 and from the common cold coronaviruses HCoV-NL63, HCoV-OC43 and HCoV-229E were used as culture stimuli. In control cultures, a CEFX viral epitope pool was used as positive control, an HIV-1 Nef peptide pool was used as negative control, or no peptide was added. The spike-specific CD4+ TCR repertoire was compared before and after mRNA vaccination in about nine COVID-19 convalescent patients and several infection-naive healthy vaccine recipients.

According to the study, the label for this sample's treatment or condition signals: roughly 10-day PBMC culture with coronavirus spike peptide pools or control peptides (ViraFEST assay). The study used the ViraFEST assay, which expanded antigen-specific T cells with peptide pools and then identified expanded clonotypes by TCR sequencing. Positive SARS-CoV-2 PCR tests in the convalescent patients dated from March to December 2020, before Alpha, Beta and Delta variants emerged in the United States. PBMCs were cultured at around 2.2 million per well in IMDM supplemented with approximately 5% human AB serum and around 10 IU/ml IL-2, with approximately 9.5 ug/ml peptide pools added. Half of the culture medium was replaced with fresh IL-2-containing medium on days 3 and 7. CD4+ T cells were isolated after approximately 10 days of culture through negative selection using the EasySep CD4+ T cell isolation kit. PBMCs were separated from whole blood using Ficoll-Paque Plus gradient centrifugation and then either used fresh or cryopreserved at -140C. Triplicate wells were generally used for each culture condition.

This clonotype was seen only a few times. Its antigen is still unknown. The input lacks base qualities; no much larger clone sits a single base away. The study at large found these results: Only a relatively small number of convalescent patients were included in the study, and early timepoints following natural infection were not analyzed. An increase in the median number of SARS-CoV-2-reactive clonotypes from approximately 21 after infection to some 38 after vaccination was observed, but the change was not found to be significant. Of the vaccine-specific clones in convalescent patients, 304 of 307, or nearly all, reacted only to SARS-CoV-2 spike and did not cross-react with common cold coronaviruses. In convalescent patients, a median approximately 90% of post-vaccine SARS-CoV-2-reactive clones were detected only after vaccination, suggesting vaccine-specific priming.

The library came from PCR. At the Johns Hopkins FTIC core, DNA from the cultured CD4+ T cells underwent TCR sequencing with the Oncomine TCR Beta short-read assay. The QIAamp micro DNA kit was used to extract genomic DNA from the cultured CD4+ T cells. Oncomine TCR Beta libraries from cultured CD4+ T cells were pooled using unique dual indexes and sequenced on an Illumina iSeq 100. The source study handled its data this way. Non-productive sequences were removed, and CDR3s not starting with C, not ending with F or W, or shorter than 7 amino acids were discarded. Antigen-specific clonotypes were identified using the MANAFEST web application through comparison of peptide-stimulated wells with reference and other culture wells. An FDR below 0.05, an odds ratio above 5, and a productive frequency above 0.1% in at least two of three replicate wells were required for clones to be considered positive. Clonotypes that were significantly expanded in both SARS-CoV-2 spike wells and at least one common cold coronavirus spike condition were defined as cross-reactive. CDR3 homology was assessed with Levenshtein distances (stringdist) and unrooted phylogenetic trees (ape) in R version 3.6.1. TCRdb cleaned the public reads at Q25 with fastp, built clones with MiXCR and kept in-frame beta chains. Every entry covers one CDR3 protein and lists the most common genes and DNA from its rows. The V and J calls, along with clone size, are taken from TCRdb and not from the paper's own processing. This sample is represented by approximately 18,000 distinct CDR3 sequences; under 60% of them were singletons. The ten largest clones take up about 3% of the sample.

V has 1 base trimmed and J has 11 bases trimmed; junction bases matching no gene number 5. Reading from cysteine to phenylalanine, the CDR3 counts 14 amino acids. Only the CDR3 portion is preserved as DNA: 42 bases, with reading frame beginning at the first base. CDR1 and CDR2, per the germline V gene, are SGHTA and FQGNSA. This sequence originates from a human donor who had recovered from COVID-19. The sequencing used CD4+ T cells from blood, cultured in vitro, collected after SARS-CoV-2 vaccination. The chain joins TRBV7-2 to TRBJ2-5, with 12 bases in between that match TRBD2. The CDR3 is CASSLGLAGALQYF. The nucleotides read TGTGCCAGCAGCTTAGGACTAGCGGGGGCTCTTCAGTACTTC. Beyond the CDR3, the reference TRBV7-2 and TRBJ2-5 genes provide the residues; the full variable domain reads: GAGVSQSPSNKVTEKGKDVELRCDPISGHTALYWYRQSLGQGLEFLIYFQGNSAPDKSGLPSDRFSAERTGGSVSTLTIQRTQQEDSAVYLCASSLGLAGALQYFGPGTRLLVL.